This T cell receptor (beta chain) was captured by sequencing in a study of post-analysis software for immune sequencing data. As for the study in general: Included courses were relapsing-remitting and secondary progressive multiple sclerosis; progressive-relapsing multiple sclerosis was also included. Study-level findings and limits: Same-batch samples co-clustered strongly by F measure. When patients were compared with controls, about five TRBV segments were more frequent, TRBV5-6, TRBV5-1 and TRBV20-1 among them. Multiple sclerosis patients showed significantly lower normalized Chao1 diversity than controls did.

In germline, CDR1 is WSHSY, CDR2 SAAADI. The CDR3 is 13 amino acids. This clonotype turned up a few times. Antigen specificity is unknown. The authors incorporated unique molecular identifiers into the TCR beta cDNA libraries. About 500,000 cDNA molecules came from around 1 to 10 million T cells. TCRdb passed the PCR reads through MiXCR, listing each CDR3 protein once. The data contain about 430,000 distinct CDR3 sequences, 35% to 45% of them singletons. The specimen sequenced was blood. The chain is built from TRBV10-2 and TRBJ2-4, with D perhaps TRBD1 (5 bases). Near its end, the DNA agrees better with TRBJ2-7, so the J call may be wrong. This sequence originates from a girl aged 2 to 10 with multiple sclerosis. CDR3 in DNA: TGCGCCAGCAGTGGACAGACCAACTACGAGCAGTACTTC. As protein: CASSGQTNYEQYF.